This T cell receptor beta chain originates from a study of regulatory T cells in long-lasting Graves disease. This CDR3 is built from 13 residues. With 5 bases removed from V and 8 bases from J, the gap between germline ends came to 13 bases. CDR1 SGHTA and CDR2 FQGTGA come from the germline V gene. The sample holds many counts of this clonotype. Antigen: not known. HTBI primers from iRepertoire and Arm-PCR of CDR3 regions yielded the TCR beta libraries. In the authors' methods: The study identified 60 to 65 TRBV and around 15 TRBJ segments across samples. TCRdb processed the multiplex PCR reads anew with MiXCR; each CDR3 protein has one entry. None of the V and J calls come from the authors' own analysis; TCRdb made them. The profile covers around 430,000 distinct CDR3 sequences, with 20% to 25% appearing a single time and about an eighth taken by the ten largest. Time point noted: persistent/refractory GD, antithyroid drugs over 5 years with positive TRAb. Extracted PBMC RNA gave rise to the TCR library. American Thyroid Association guidelines defined Graves' disease diagnosis.

The study, taken as a whole, reports: Analysis covered peripheral blood alone, not thyroid tissue.

The sample in question was peripheral blood mononuclear cells (PBMCs), obtained when the disease was refractory, from a patient treated with antithyroid drugs. The clonotype comes from a female donor with Graves disease. This rearrangement joins TRBV7-3 to TRBJ2-4; D possibly uses TRBD1 or TRBD2 (7 bases each). The CDR3 here is CASSPQGRDIQYF. In nucleotides, the CDR3 is TGTGCCAGCAGCCCACAGGGGAGGGACATTCAGTACTTC.